This entry is about one TCR beta chain. Participants, 18 to 89 years old, spanned about 26 US areas. Participants' own reports of clinical history determined their cohort assignment. The data originate from a study of blood T cell repertoires in COVID-19. On the study more broadly: PBMCs, B-cell-depleted T cells, or T cells provided the cDNA or gDNA that made up the material.

Per the original methods: Quantification of nucleated cells was approximated via reference gene primer amplification. The table came from immunoSEQ multiplex PCR; TCRdb's copy has only in-frame clones and leaves some out. V, J and clone size derive from that table, while D and trimming were established from the DNA sequence. Of fewer than 300,000 clones listed, 90% are singletons. V gave up 4 bases and J gave up 2 bases; unmatched junction bases: 6. This CDR3 is built from 16 residues. Germline-derived CDR1 and CDR2 are SGHTS and YDEGEE. Source material: PBMCs or T cells enriched from blood (not recorded which). This chain links TRBV5-8 with TRBJ2-1; the match to TRBD2 covers 10 bases. The receptor comes from a woman aged 25 to 39 who had recovered from COVID-19. The CDR3 loop reads CASSPRAGGPYNEQFF. The CDR3 DNA sequence: TGTGCCAGCAGCCCACGAGCGGGAGGGCCCTACAATGAGCAGTTCTTC.